A selection of T cell receptor beta chains follows, all from one sample in a study of T cells in Graves' hyperthyroidism and ophthalmopathy. TCRdb ran MiXCR on the multiplex PCR reads and lists one entry per CDR3 protein. The repertoire consists of about 410,000 distinct CDR3 sequences, with 14% to 15% occurring once and the leading ten covering less than 15%. Sequenced material: blood. These receptors originate from a man aged 18 to 30 with Graves' ophthalmopathy. The CDR3 runs from the conserved cysteine through the conserved F or W. Each record gives: clone size, J gene, V gene, D gene, CDR3 protein, CDR3 DNA. A D gene is named only where the DNA matches it firmly. Part of the rows lack a size; the others show once, few, many or a class for expanded clones.

clone size: many
J gene: TRBJ2-1
V gene: TRBV10-3
D gene: -
CDR3 protein: CAISESRGKVSFNEQFF
CDR3 DNA: TGTGCCATCAGTGAGTCGAGGGGGAAAGTAAGCTTCAATGAGCAGTTCTTC

clone size: few
J gene: TRBJ1-5
V gene: TRBV19
D gene: -
CDR3 protein: CASSWGTLSNQPQHF
CDR3 DNA: TGTGCCAGTAGCTGGGGGACCCTTAGCAATCAGCCCCAGCATTTT

clone size: -
J gene: TRBJ2-1
V gene: TRBV30
D gene: TRBD1
CDR3 protein: CASLAGTGGPYEQFF
CDR3 DNA: TGTGCCTCCCTGGCCGGGACAGGGGGCCCCTATGAGCAGTTCTTC

clone size: many
J gene: TRBJ1-1
V gene: TRBV9
D gene: -
CDR3 protein: CASSGRTGADDTEAFF
CDR3 DNA: TGTGCCAGCAGCGGTCGGACGGGTGCGGACGATACTGAAGCTTTCTTT

clone size: many
J gene: TRBJ1-2
V gene: TRBV2
D gene: TRBD1
CDR3 protein: CASTSDRVKGYTF
CDR3 DNA: TGTGCCAGCACTAGCGACAGGGTTAAGGGCTACACCTTC

clone size: few
J gene: TRBJ2-3
V gene: TRBV24-1
D gene: -
CDR3 protein: CATSDFRVTGSARDTQYF
CDR3 DNA: TGTGCCACCAGTGATTTTCGGGTAACAGGGAGCGCTCGAGATACGCAGTATTTT

clone size: few
J gene: TRBJ2-1
V gene: TRBV29-1
D gene: -
CDR3 protein: CSVEFRVYEQFF
CDR3 DNA: TGCAGCGTTGAATTCAGGGTTTATGAGCAGTTCTTC

clone size: many
J gene: TRBJ2-7
V gene: TRBV6-1
D gene: TRBD2
CDR3 protein: CASSVGPAGDYEQYF
CDR3 DNA: TGTGCCAGCAGTGTTGGTCCAGCGGGGGACTACGAGCAGTACTTC

clone size: many
J gene: TRBJ2-3
V gene: TRBV7-6
D gene: TRBD2
CDR3 protein: CASSMAGGRADTQYF
CDR3 DNA: TGTGCCAGCAGCATGGCGGGGGGGCGCGCAGATACGCAGTATTTT

clone size: few
J gene: TRBJ2-3
V gene: TRBV12-3/TRBV12-4
D gene: -
CDR3 protein: CASGFGGGPTDTQYF
CDR3 DNA: TGTGCCAGCGGGTTTGGGGGGGGCCCCACAGATACGCAGTATTTT

clone size: many
J gene: TRBJ1-6
V gene: TRBV11-2
D gene: -
CDR3 protein: CASSIGSYNSPLHF
CDR3 DNA: TGTGCCAGCAGCATAGGGTCCTATAATTCACCCCTCCACTTT

clone size: many
J gene: TRBJ2-7
V gene: TRBV20-1
D gene: TRBD2
CDR3 protein: CSARDPPAGGLNEQYF
CDR3 DNA: TGCAGTGCTAGAGATCCCCCAGCGGGAGGTCTCAACGAGCAGTACTTC

clone size: many
J gene: TRBJ2-7
V gene: TRBV5-1
D gene: -
CDR3 protein: CASSPDAWSGNSEQYF
CDR3 DNA: TGCGCCAGCAGCCCGGACGCCTGGTCAGGGAACTCCGAGCAGTACTTC

clone size: many
J gene: TRBJ1-6
V gene: TRBV12-3/TRBV12-4
D gene: -
CDR3 protein: CASSRRQANNSPLHF
CDR3 DNA: TGTGCCAGCAGTCGAAGACAGGCAAACAATTCACCCCTCCACTTT

clone size: -
J gene: TRBJ2-2
V gene: TRBV19
D gene: TRBD1
CDR3 protein: CASRQTGQGVNTGELFF
CDR3 DNA: TGTGCCAGTAGGCAGACAGGGCAGGGGGTTAACACCGGGGAGCTGTTTTTT

clone size: few
J gene: TRBJ2-3
V gene: TRBV4-1
D gene: TRBD1
CDR3 protein: CASSQDEGANTQYF
CDR3 DNA: TGCGCCAGCAGCCAAGACGAGGGGGCGAATACGCAGTATTTT

clone size: many
J gene: TRBJ2-1
V gene: TRBV10-1
D gene: -
CDR3 protein: CASSEEGTTYNEQFF
CDR3 DNA: TGCGCCAGCAGTGAGGAGGGGACGACCTACAATGAGCAGTTCTTC

clone size: -
J gene: TRBJ1-1
V gene: TRBV7-2
D gene: TRBD1
CDR3 protein: CASSFLGQGAVGTEAFF
CDR3 DNA: TGTGCCAGCAGCTTCCTAGGACAGGGGGCAGTGGGGACTGAAGCTTTCTTT

clone size: few
J gene: TRBJ2-3
V gene: TRBV10-3
D gene: -
CDR3 protein: CAISDSSGATDTQYF
CDR3 DNA: TGTGCCATCAGTGATTCTTCGGGCGCGACAGATACGCAGTATTTT

clone size: few
J gene: TRBJ2-7
V gene: TRBV6-1
D gene: TRBD2
CDR3 protein: CASSEDGSGPYEQYF
CDR3 DNA: TGTGCCAGCAGTGAAGATGGTAGCGGGCCTTACGAGCAGTACTTC

clone size: -
J gene: TRBJ2-7
V gene: TRBV3-1
D gene: -
CDR3 protein: CASSHAGGTYEQYF
CDR3 DNA: TGTGCCAGCAGCCATGCGGGCGGAACCTACGAGCAGTACTTC

clone size: few
J gene: TRBJ1-5
V gene: TRBV4-1
D gene: -
CDR3 protein: CASSQGPGYSNQPQHF
CDR3 DNA: TGCGCCAGCAGCCAAGGTCCGGGATATAGCAATCAGCCCCAGCATTTT

clone size: -
J gene: TRBJ2-7
V gene: TRBV19
D gene: -
CDR3 protein: CASSTDRTYEQYF
CDR3 DNA: TGTGCCAGTAGTACTGACAGAACCTACGAGCAGTACTTC

clone size: many
J gene: TRBJ2-1
V gene: TRBV2
D gene: TRBD2
CDR3 protein: CASTSGGGYNEQFF
CDR3 DNA: TGTGCCAGCACTAGCGGGGGGGGTTACAATGAGCAGTTCTTC

clone size: -
J gene: TRBJ2-3
V gene: TRBV5-5
D gene: TRBD2
CDR3 protein: CASSYERGGLVSDTQYF
CDR3 DNA: TGTGCCAGCAGCTATGAGCGGGGGGGCCTAGTTTCAGATACGCAGTATTTT

clone size: few
J gene: TRBJ1-2
V gene: TRBV6-1
D gene: -
CDR3 protein: CASTSPEGGSFGYTF
CDR3 DNA: TGTGCCAGCACCTCCCCGGAAGGAGGTTCCTTCGGCTACACCTTC

clone size: -
J gene: TRBJ2-1
V gene: TRBV20-1
D gene: TRBD1
CDR3 protein: CSARDRAPYNEQFF
CDR3 DNA: TGCAGTGCTCGGGACAGGGCCCCCTACAATGAGCAGTTCTTC

clone size: few
J gene: TRBJ1-1
V gene: TRBV10-1
D gene: -
CDR3 protein: CASSEMGPLAEAFF
CDR3 DNA: TGCGCCAGCAGTGAAATGGGGCCCTTGGCTGAAGCTTTCTTT